What follows are 16 T cell receptor beta chains derived from one specimen sequenced in a study of Ad26.COV2.S vaccination and SARS-CoV-2 variants. The table came from immunoSEQ multiplex PCR; TCRdb's copy has only in-frame clones and leaves some out. The table records some 350,000 clones, around 90% of them present only once. Treatment here: some 20 received Ad26.COV2.S at low or high dose, single or two shots; 5 received placebo; per-sample allocation not given. Sample collection was performed on day 63 after the first vaccine or placebo injection. The sample was peripheral blood, taken in a trial of Ad26.COV2.S vaccine versus placebo. All receptors derive from a person between 18 and 60 years old who received the Ad26.COV2.S COVID-19 vaccine or a placebo.

This chain joins TRBV6-5 and TRBJ2-2, with D perhaps TRBD1 (5 bases). This CDR3 is built from 14 residues. V shed 2 bases and J shed 6 bases, with 10 bases lying between them. Per the germline V gene, CDR1 is MNHEY and CDR2 is SVGAGI. The CDR3 DNA is TGTGCCAGCAGTTACCTCCAGGGCTCCGGGGAGCTGTTTTTT. The encoded protein is CASSYLQGSGELFF.

In DNA, the CDR3 is TGTGCCAGCGGGCGGGGACCGCGGGGAACTGAAGCTTTCTTT. The encoded protein is CASGRGPRGTEAFF. The chain is built from TRBV6-5 and TRBJ1-1; D may be TRBD1 (5 bases). The CDR3 has 14 residues. Germline V gene lookup returns CDR1 MNHEY and CDR2 SVGAGI. Deletions cut 8 bases from V and 5 bases from J, with 18 bases between.

CDR3 coding DNA: TGCGCCAGCAGCCCACTTCTCCGGGACGGCCATGGCTACACCTTC. It specifies CASSPLLRDGHGYTF. The rearrangement links TRBV4-3 to TRBJ1-2; D is perhaps TRBD1 (5 bases). Trimming removed 4 bases at V and 6 bases at J, with 18 bases between. The length of the CDR3 is 15 residues. CDR1 is LGHNA, CDR2 YSLEER, per germline.

In its sample, this clone was seen a few times. The CDR3: CASRRPGHPNYGYTF. The CDR3 DNA sequence: TGTGCCAGCAGAAGACCGGGACACCCGAACTATGGCTACACCTTC. This chain links TRBV9 with TRBJ1-2; tentatively, D is TRBD1 (6 bases). The CDR3 length is 15 residues. V lost 5 bases to trimming and J lost 2 bases, with 16 bases between them. Germline V gene data show CDR1 as SGDLS and CDR2 as YYNGEE.

The J gene is TRBJ1-2, the V gene TRBV18; D is unresolved. CDR3 length equals 12 residues. V was clipped by 4 bases and J by 8 bases, with 11 bases between them. The germline V gene encodes CDR1 KGHSH and CDR2 LQKENI. DNA for the CDR3: TGTGCCAGCTCACAGTCCGCTTTGGGCTACACCTTC. The encoded protein is CASSQSALGYTF.

The chain carries TRBV6-2 or TRBV6-3 and TRBJ1-6; D remains ambiguous. The CDR3 extends over 13 amino acids. V lost 1 base and J lost 14, with 12 bases in between. Germline V lookup: CDR1 MNHEY, CDR2 SVGEGT. The CDR3 coding sequence is TGTGCCAGCAGTTACTTCAGGTCGGAGACCCTCCACTTT. It translates to CASSYFRSETLHF.

The sample holds a few counts of this clone. The chain has TRBV7-8 and TRBJ1-1; D not resolved. Trimming took off 3 bases at V and 3 bases at J, with 8 bases between the two ends. Germline values: CDR1 SGHVS, CDR2 FQNEAQ. This CDR3 spans 13 amino acids. The CDR3 loop reads CASSFLEDTEAFF. CDR3 DNA: TGTGCCAGCAGCTTCCTGGAGGACACTGAAGCTTTCTTT.

The rearrangement joins TRBV6-6 to TRBJ2-7, with TRBD2 matching 10 bases. V shed 4 bases, J shed 2 bases, and the junction held 2 bases outside the gene matches. Germline assignment: CDR1 MNHNY and CDR2 SVGAGI (reference sequence). The CDR3 totals 14 residues. The DNA of the CDR3 is TGTGCCAGCAGTTCCAGCGGGAGGGCCTACGAGCAGTACGTC. It is translated as CASSSSGRAYEQYV.

This clone was detected only a few times. J is TRBJ2-1 and V is TRBV27; 8 bases line up with TRBD1. Germline V CDR1 and CDR2: MNHEY, SMNVEV (reference sequence). CDR3 length: 17 residues. V lost 8 bases, J lost 4 bases, and 16 bases stayed unmatched. DNA of the CDR3: TGTGCCAGCGGCATGAAAGGTTCCGGGACAGGTTACAATGAGCAGTTCTTC. It yields the protein CASGMKGSGTGYNEQFF.

The chain's CDR3 is CASSQRPGLNQPQHF. CDR3 in DNA: TGCGCCAGCAGCCAACGGCCGGGTCTCAATCAGCCCCAGCATTTT. V usage is TRBV4-3 and J usage is TRBJ1-5; D is undetermined. This CDR3 spans 15 amino acids. V was cut by 2 bases and J by 3 bases, with 11 bases left in between. Germline V gene data show CDR1 as LGHNA and CDR2 as YSLEER.

The J gene is TRBJ1-1, the V gene TRBV28; maybe TRBD1 (6 bases). Germline CDR1 and CDR2: MDHEN and SYDVKM. V lost 6 bases to trimming and J lost 0 bases, with 14 bases between them. The CDR3 covers 15 residues. The CDR3: CASSPGGRMNTEAFF. CDR3 nucleotides: TGTGCCAGCAGCCCCGGGGGGCGGATGAACACTGAAGCTTTCTTT.

The CDR3 DNA follows: TGTGCCAGCAGCTACGACCCGGGGCCGGGGACCCAGTACTTC. This encodes CASSYDPGPGTQYF. The chain links TRBV2 to TRBJ2-5; D tentatively reads TRBD1 or TRBD2 (5 bases each). V was trimmed by 6 bases and J by 7 bases, leaving 18 bases between them. Germline CDR1 is SNHLY and CDR2 is FYNNEI. The CDR3 has 14 residues.

The chain employs TRBV19 and TRBJ1-2, with D perhaps TRBD1 (6 bases). The germline V and J ends were trimmed by 5 bases and 5 bases, with 15 bases remaining between them. The germline CDR1 and CDR2 sequences are LNHDA and SQIVND (reference sequence). This CDR3 region has 14 residues. DNA for the CDR3: TGTGCCAGTAGTTTGGGAGGGGGGCAGTATGGCTACACCTTC. Its protein is CASSLGGGQYGYTF.

J is TRBJ2-3 and V is TRBV19; no definite D call. Germline CDR1 reads LNHDA; CDR2 reads SQIVND (reference sequence). Trimming left V 4 bases short and J 2 bases short, with 10 bases between. This CDR3 spans 14 amino acids. CDR3 sequence reads: CASSKKGFTDTQYF. CDR3 nucleotide sequence: TGTGCCAGTAGTAAGAAAGGGTTCACAGATACGCAGTATTTT.

V gene TRBV6-6 combines with J gene TRBJ1-3, with TRBD1 matching 10 bases. Trimming cost V 6 bases and J 3 bases; bases outside gene matches: 5. The CDR3 runs 15 residues. The germline V gene encodes CDR1 MNHNY and CDR2 SVGAGI (reference sequence). The CDR3 reads CASSRQGASGNTIYF. CDR3 bases: TGTGCCAGCAGCCGACAGGGGGCTAGTGGAAACACCATATATTTT.

The chain carries TRBV27 and TRBJ1-2, with 8 bases that match TRBD1. The CDR3 runs 12 residues. Per germline, CDR1 MNHEY and CDR2 SMNVEV (reference sequence). J gave up 8 bases and V 6 bases, and 5 bases lay outside the gene matches. The CDR3 DNA follows: TGTGCCAGCAGGGCAGGGGGCTGGGGCTACACCTTC. Translation: CASRAGGWGYTF.